Below are 18 T cell receptor beta chains sequenced from a single sample in a study of T-cell memory formation after mild COVID-19. TCRdb ran MiXCR on the 5' RACE reads and lists one entry per CDR3 protein. The data show some 300,000 distinct CDR3 sequences, 20% to 25% seen once. Specimen: PBMCs or a T cell subset sorted from them (not recorded which). All receptors derive from a man aged 18-30 years who had mild COVID-19 (a few samples of this study predate the infection). Cell type and time point are not known.

This clonotype has a count of ten or more. The gene calls are TRBV4-1 and TRBJ2-2; no firm D call. CDR1 and CDR2 (germline): MGHRA, YSYEKL. Trimming pared 1 base from V and 6 bases from J, leaving 12 bases between. This CDR3 is built from 15 residues. CDR3 amino acids: CASSQGFRMPGELFF. DNA of the CDR3: TGCGCCAGCAGCCAAGGGTTCAGGATGCCCGGGGAGCTGTTTTTT.

J is TRBJ2-5 and V is TRBV11-2, with unresolved D. CDR1 and CDR2 from the germline V gene are SGHAT and FQNNGV. This CDR3 region has 14 residues. Trimming removed 0 bases at V and 5 bases at J, with 10 bases between. CDR3 sequence: CASSLDWGRETQYF. In DNA, the CDR3 is TGTGCCAGCAGCTTAGATTGGGGTCGGGAGACCCAGTACTTC.

The chain has TRBV6-5 and TRBJ1-2; TRBD1 might be the D (5 bases). The CDR3 totals 12 residues. Germline CDR1 reads MNHEY; CDR2 reads SVGAGI. Trimming cost V 5 bases and J 4 bases, with 8 bases left between them. CDR3 nucleotides: TGTGCCAGCAGTCAGACAGCCTATGGCTACACCTTC. As protein: CASSQTAYGYTF.

V is TRBV7-9 and J is TRBJ2-3, with TRBD1 as a possible D gene (6 bases). Per the germline V gene, CDR1 is SEHNR and CDR2 is FQNEAQ (reference sequence). Trimming shortened V by 7 bases and J by 14 bases, and 19 bases separated the two germline ends. This CDR3 region has 12 residues. The CDR3: CASTQGYRDWYF. Here the CDR3 DNA reads TGTGCCAGCACCCAGGGTTACAGGGATTGGTATTTT.

The rearrangement joins TRBV19 to TRBJ1-1; D gene ambiguous. The length of the CDR3 is 13 residues. The V end was cut by 6 bases, the J end by 4 bases, with 12 bases between. Germline V gives CDR1 LNHDA, CDR2 SQIVND (reference sequence). CDR3 sequence: CASRAGLGTEAFF. In DNA form, the CDR3 reads TGTGCCAGTAGGGCCGGGCTCGGCACTGAAGCTTTCTTT.

The rearrangement links TRBV7-2 to TRBJ2-3; 8 bases match TRBD2. The CDR3 has 13 residues. The germline V gene has CDR1 SGHTA and CDR2 FQGNSA. J gave up 5 bases and V 11 bases, and 9 bases lay outside the gene matches. The CDR3 DNA reads TGTGCCGGGACGGGGGGGCAGGGAGATACGCAGTATTTT. Its protein product is CAGTGGQGDTQYF.

The rearrangement joins TRBV5-1 to TRBJ1-1; D remains unclear. Germline-derived CDR1 and CDR2 are SGHRS and YFSETQ. V was trimmed by 4 bases and J by 0 bases, leaving 7 bases between them. The CDR3 is 13 amino acids. CDR3 loop: CASSIRMNTEAFF. As DNA, the CDR3 is TGCGCCAGCAGCATAAGAATGAACACTGAAGCTTTCTTT.

The chain carries TRBV6-1 and TRBJ1-1; D remains unclear. V shed 3 bases and J shed 0 bases, with 11 bases lying between them. Germline CDR1 MNHNS, CDR2 SASEGT. This CDR3 comprises 15 residues. CDR3: CASSDADSMNTEAFF. CDR3 sequence (DNA): TGTGCCAGCAGTGATGCGGACTCCATGAACACTGAAGCTTTCTTT.

This clonotype was counted at least ten times. This chain links TRBV5-1 with TRBJ1-2; 7 nucleotides align to TRBD1. Germline V lookup: CDR1 SGHRS, CDR2 YFSETQ. The trim removed 4 bases at V and 8 bases at J, leaving 8 bases unmatched. The CDR3 has 13 amino acids. CDR3 region: CASSAQGEGGYTF. CDR3 DNA sequence: TGCGCCAGCAGCGCGCAGGGGGAAGGAGGCTACACCTTC. The full variable domain, with the rest looked up from reference TRBV5-1 and TRBJ1-2, is KAGVTQTPRYLIKTRGQQVTLSCSPISGHRSVSWYQQTPGQGLQFLFEYFSETQRNKGNFPGRFSGRQFSNSRSEMNVSTLELGDSALYLCASSAQGEGGYTFGSGTRLTVV.

The table lists this clonotype with a few counts. The chain carries TRBV5-1 and TRBJ2-3, with no clear D. Trimming removed 1 base at V and 5 bases at J, with 11 bases between. Germline CDR1 reads SGHRS; CDR2 reads YFSETQ. This CDR3 comprises 14 residues. The CDR3 sequence: CASSLSKVGDTQYF. The CDR3 coding sequence is TGCGCCAGCAGCTTGAGTAAGGTTGGAGATACGCAGTATTTT.

In this sample, this clonotype turned up a few times. V is TRBV7-2 and J is TRBJ2-1, with 10 bases aligning to TRBD1. V lost 4 bases, J lost 7 bases, and 4 bases stayed unmatched. Germline CDR1 reads SGHTA; CDR2 reads FQGNSA. The CDR3 runs to 14 residues. The CDR3 coding sequence is TGTGCCAGCAGCTACTGGACAGGGGGGAATGAGCAGTTCTTC. Protein sequence: CASSYWTGGNEQFF.

This chain links TRBV7-8 with TRBJ2-5; D remains ambiguous. The V gene lost 5 bases and the J gene lost 5 bases, with 9 bases spanning the gap. Germline V gene data show CDR1 as SGHVS and CDR2 as FQNEAQ. The CDR3 is made up of 12 amino acids. The DNA for the CDR3 is TGTGCCAGCAGCCCAAATCCGGAGACCCAGTACTTC. This gives the protein CASSPNPETQYF.

The sample holds a few counts of this clonotype. The CDR3 DNA follows: TGTGCCAGCAGTGATCGACTAGCGGGTCTGGATGAGCAGTTCTTC. The encoded protein is CASSDRLAGLDEQFF. The chain couples TRBV6-4 to TRBJ2-1; 10 bases fit TRBD2. The CDR3 covers 15 residues. Germline V gives CDR1 MRHNA, CDR2 SNTAGT. After removal of 3 bases from V and 8 bases from J, the junction contained 7 bases not matched to a gene.

The chain uses TRBV4-3 and TRBJ2-7; perhaps TRBD2 as D (6 bases). The V and J ends lost 1 base and 4 bases respectively, with 20 bases between them. The CDR3 loop spans 17 amino acids. Looked up from germline, CDR1 is LGHNA and CDR2 is YSLEER. The CDR3 region is CASSQVRLSGGIYEQYF. CDR3 nucleotide sequence: TGCGCCAGCAGCCAAGTTCGCCTCAGCGGAGGGATTTACGAGCAGTACTTC.

The chain uses TRBV7-8 and TRBJ2-7, with no clear D. This CDR3 contains 14 residues. Germline V lookup: CDR1 SGHVS, CDR2 FQNEAQ. Trimming cost V 3 bases and J 0 bases, with 9 bases left between them. In nucleotides, the CDR3 is TGTGCCAGCAGCTTTGAACCGCGCTCCTACGAGCAGTACTTC. This encodes CASSFEPRSYEQYF. Drawing the rest from reference TRBV7-8 and TRBJ2-7, the complete variable domain is GAGVSQSPRYKVAKRGQDVALRCDPISGHVSLFWYQQALGQGPEFLTYFQNEAQLDKSGLPSDRFFAERPEGSVSTLKIQRTQQEDSAVYLCASSFEPRSYEQYFGPGTRLTVT.

The chain has TRBV6-8 and TRBJ2-7; D remains unclear. V was cut by 9 bases and J by 3 bases, with 3 bases left in between. Germline assignment: CDR1 MNHGY and CDR2 SAAAGT. The CDR3 is made up of 9 amino acids. The chain's CDR3 is CARDYEQYF. As DNA, the CDR3 is TGTGCCAGGGACTACGAGCAGTACTTC.

The chain uses TRBV12-3 or TRBV12-4 and TRBJ2-5; 8 positions match TRBD2. With 4 bases clipped from V and 4 bases from J, the junction kept 8 bases outside the gene matches. This CDR3 spans 15 amino acids. CDR3 sequence (DNA): TGTGCCAGCAGTTATGCGGGGGGCCCCGGAGAGACCCAGTACTTC. Encoded protein: CASSYAGGPGETQYF.

This clonotype was seen at least ten times. The chain is built from TRBV4-1 and TRBJ2-1; no clear D. The V gene lost 1 base and the J gene lost 8 bases, with 6 bases spanning the gap. The germline CDR1 and CDR2 sequences are MGHRA and YSYEKL. The CDR3 is 12 amino acids. The CDR3: CASSQGADEQFF. The CDR3 coding sequence is TGCGCCAGCAGCCAAGGTGCGGATGAGCAGTTCTTC.